This T cell receptor (beta chain) was obtained from a study of blood T cell dynamics during melanoma immunotherapy. This CDR3 region has 12 residues. Germline V lookup: CDR1 SNHLY, CDR2 FYNNEI. Deletions cut 3 bases from V and 10 bases from J, with 12 bases between. The method was immunoSEQ multiplex PCR; TCRdb's version includes in-frame clones alone and lacks a portion of them. The sample has 6,000 or so clones; roughly 86% are singletons. As for time point: week 3, after first cycle of checkpoint inhibitor. Response was assessed by RECIST 1.1 at 12 weeks, except a couple of rapid progressors. Sequencing used blood, obtained from a patient treated with checkpoint blockade. This chain joins TRBV2 and TRBJ1-2; D not certain. This receptor was identified in a human donor with melanoma. The CDR3 reads CASSEDQLLYTF. Here the CDR3 DNA reads TGTGCCAGCAGTGAGGACCAGCTCCTCTACACCTTC.